This T cell receptor (beta chain) derives from a study of control samples from healthy donors and cancer patients. This CDR3 contains 13 residues. The germline gives CDR1 SGHNT, CDR2 YENEEA. V shed 2 bases and J shed 5 bases, with 9 bases lying between them. This clone was counted once. The assay was immunoSEQ multiplex PCR, and TCRdb's table has in-frame clones only and misses some. The profile covers under 75,000 clones, with approximately 85% appearing a single time and about 5% taken by the ten largest. The chain couples TRBV11-3 to TRBJ1-1; D gene uncertain. The material sequenced was blood. The receptor comes from a middle-aged man in good health. In nucleotides, the CDR3 is TGTGCCAGCAGCTTACTATGGAGGACTGAAGCTTTCTTT. Translating it yields CASSLLWRTEAFF. Drawing the rest from reference TRBV11-3 and TRBJ1-1, the complete variable domain is EAGVVQSPRYKIIEKKQPVAFWCNPISGHNTLYWYLQNLGQGPELLIRYENEEAVDDSQLPKDRFSAERLKGVDSTLKIQPAELGDSAVYLCASSLLWRTEAFFGQGTRLTVV.